The 23 T cell receptor beta chains in this list originate from one sample, sequenced in a study of T cells in Graves' hyperthyroidism and ophthalmopathy. TCR beta CDR3 regions were amplified from RNA transcripts. When the TCR CDR3 underwent first-round RT-PCR, the HTBI primer set was used. TCRdb re-called the multiplex PCR reads with MiXCR, one entry per CDR3 protein. This table has over 400,000 distinct CDR3 sequences, about 14% appearing once. Sequences were obtained from blood. These TCRs come from a man aged 18 to 35 with Graves' ophthalmopathy.

The rearrangement joins TRBV28 to TRBJ1-4; D gene unclear. The V end was cut by 1 base, the J end by 3 bases, with 9 bases between. The CDR3 totals 15 residues. Germline V CDR1 and CDR2: MDHEN, SYDVKM. The chain's CDR3 is CASSLFVSPNEKLFF. The CDR3, as DNA: TGTGCCAGCAGTTTATTTGTGAGCCCTAATGAAAAACTGTTTTTT.

This clonotype has ten or more counts. This rearrangement joins TRBV3-1 to TRBJ1-3; D uncertain. CDR3 length: 15 amino acids. Germline V gene sequence: CDR1 LGHDT, CDR2 YNNKEL (reference sequence). V gave up 0 bases and J gave up 2 bases, with 8 bases separating them. Written as DNA, the CDR3 is TGTGCCAGCAGCCAAGACAGCCGCGCTGGAAACACCATATATTTT. Translating it yields CASSQDSRAGNTIYF. Variable domain in full (rest from reference TRBV3-1 and TRBJ1-3): DTAVSQTPKYLVTQMGNDKSIKCEQNLGHDTMYWYKQDSKKFLKIMFSYNNKELIINETVPNRFSPKSPDKAHLNLHINSLELGDSAVYFCASSQDSRAGNTIYFGEGSWLTVV.

This clonotype was detected ten times or more. The rearrangement links TRBV28 to TRBJ1-5; D remains ambiguous. The CDR3 covers 11 residues. Trimming removed 4 bases from V and 5 bases from J, with 3 bases in between. The germline V gene encodes CDR1 MDHEN and CDR2 SYDVKM. The DNA of the CDR3 is TGTGCCAGCAGTTCATATCAGCCCCAGCATTTT. This encodes CASSSYQPQHF.

This rearrangement joins TRBV18 to TRBJ2-6; D unresolved. CDR3 length: 14 amino acids. Germline CDR1 is KGHSH and CDR2 is LQKENI. V shed 3 bases and J shed 0 bases, with 3 bases lying between them. The CDR3 DNA sequence: TGTGCCAGCTCACCGTACTCTGGGGCCAACGTCCTGACTTTC. Amino acids: CASSPYSGANVLTF.

This clonotype came up a few times. The chain joins TRBV4-1 to TRBJ2-1; 13 bases align to TRBD2. The CDR3 has 15 amino acids. J lost 12 bases, V lost 5 bases, and 10 bases had no gene match. The germline gives CDR1 MGHRA, CDR2 YSYEKL. The CDR3 loop is CASSLTGTSGVVQFF. Here the CDR3 DNA reads TGCGCCAGCAGCTTAACCGGGACTAGCGGGGTGGTGCAGTTCTTC.

This clonotype occurred a few times. The chain employs TRBV27 and TRBJ1-1; D is unclear. The germline V gene has CDR1 MNHEY and CDR2 SMNVEV (reference sequence). The V end was cut by 3 bases, the J end by 5 bases, with 10 bases between. This CDR3 has 13 amino acids. CDR3 sequence: CASSFVSTTEAFF. In DNA, the CDR3 is TGTGCCAGCAGTTTCGTATCCACGACTGAAGCTTTCTTT.

Ten or more counts support this clonotype. This sequence joins TRBV25-1 and TRBJ2-2; 10 bases match TRBD1. Germline CDR1 and CDR2: MGHDK and SYGVNS. Trimming at V came to 3 bases and at J to 7 bases, leaving 11 bases not matched to a gene. CDR3 length equals 17 residues. This chain's CDR3 is CASSEDRQGARIGELFF. As DNA, the CDR3 is TGTGCCAGCAGTGAGGACCGACAGGGGGCACGGATCGGGGAGCTGTTTTTT.

A few counts support this clonotype. The V call is TRBV5-6, the J call TRBJ2-7; 9 bases align to TRBD2. Germline V gives CDR1 SGHDT, CDR2 YYEEEE. The V segment lost 4 bases and the J segment 6 bases; nucleotides outside the gene matches: 11. This CDR3 spans 15 amino acids. CDR3 sequence: CASSPRPGLAGEQYF. CDR3 nucleotide sequence: TGTGCCAGCAGCCCCAGACCGGGACTAGCTGGCGAGCAGTACTTC.

Many counts were recorded for this clonotype. V usage is TRBV12-3 or TRBV12-4 and J usage is TRBJ1-1; D unresolved. With 7 bases removed from V and 1 base from J, the gap between germline ends came to 7 bases. The CDR3 loop spans 12 amino acids. CDR3 residues: CASTLGNTEAFF. CDR3 coding DNA: TGTGCCAGCACTCTCGGGAACACTGAAGCTTTCTTT.

The V and J genes are TRBV24-1 and TRBJ2-3; TRBD2 agrees at 7 bases. Looked up from germline, CDR1 is KGHDR and CDR2 is SFDVKD. The trim removed 2 bases at V and 2 bases at J, leaving 9 bases unmatched. CDR3 size: 17 residues. The CDR3 nucleotides read TGTGCCACCAGTGATTCCCCGGGGAGGGGTATCACAGATACGCAGTATTTT. As protein: CATSDSPGRGITDTQYF.

This clonotype was recorded many times. V is TRBV12-3 or TRBV12-4 and J is TRBJ2-7; 8 bases align to TRBD1. CDR3 size: 12 residues. V was clipped by 6 bases and J by 6 bases; unmatched bases: 4. The CDR3 DNA follows: TGTGCCAGCAGCCCAGGGGGCGGCGAGCAGTACTTC. Translated: CASSPGGGEQYF.

Worth noting for this clonotype: Just one base apart from a much larger clone, this may be a read error. V usage is TRBV6-1 and J usage is TRBJ1-1; 9 bases fit TRBD1. Looked up from germline, CDR1 is MNHNS and CDR2 is SASEGT. Trimming at V came to 7 bases and at J to 4 bases, leaving 16 bases not matched to a gene. This CDR3 has 17 amino acids. The CDR3 protein is CASTLTGTGNWSTEAFF. CDR3 in DNA: TGTGCCAGCACCTTGACCGGGACAGGGAACTGGAGCACTGAAGCTTTCTTT.

This clonotype was observed a handful of times. One end of the junction is discordant with germline, which a read error may explain. The chain uses TRBV7-9 and TRBJ2-3; 7 nucleotides align to TRBD1. Germline V CDR1 and CDR2: SEHNR, FQNEAQ (reference sequence). The CDR3 runs to 14 residues. CDR3 residues: CASSYRDSTDTQCF. CDR3 nucleotides: TGTGCCAGCAGCTACCGGGACAGTACAGATACGCAGTGTTTT.

This clonotype was picked up many times. V usage is TRBV5-8 and J usage is TRBJ2-3; D possibly corresponds to TRBD1 (5 bases). Trimming removed 1 base from V and 2 bases from J, with 11 bases in between. The CDR3 runs 15 residues. Germline-derived CDR1 and CDR2 are SGHTS and YDEGEE. CDR3 sequence reads: CASSLKGQITDTQYF. Here the CDR3 DNA reads TGTGCCAGCAGCTTGAAGGGGCAGATCACAGATACGCAGTATTTT.

The chain joins TRBV24-1 to TRBJ2-2; TRBD1 matches 7 bases. V lost 9 bases to trimming and J lost 0 bases; unmatched junction nucleotides: 6. The CDR3 is 15 residues long. Germline CDR1 and CDR2: KGHDR and SFDVKD. The CDR3 loop is CATGAGQANTGELFF. The CDR3 nucleotides read TGTGCCACCGGGGCCGGACAGGCGAACACCGGGGAGCTGTTTTTT.

This clonotype was detected many times. This sequence joins TRBV5-1 and TRBJ2-7; 10 nucleotides match TRBD1. Germline assignment: CDR1 SGHRS and CDR2 YFSETQ. Trimming cost V 5 bases and J 4 bases; bases outside gene matches: 9. The CDR3 consists of 15 residues. The CDR3 loop reads CASRTTGGTMYEQYF. DNA for the CDR3: TGCGCCAGCAGAACGACAGGGGGCACGATGTACGAGCAGTACTTC.

This clonotype was counted at least ten times. The V call is TRBV7-9, the J call TRBJ2-3, with 7 bases identical to TRBD1. This CDR3 region has 13 residues. Germline assignment: CDR1 SEHNR and CDR2 FQNEAQ (reference sequence). Losses at the gene ends were 4 bases for V and 6 bases for J; bases not matched to a gene: 4. CDR3 amino acids: CASSSRRGDTQYF. In nucleotides, the CDR3 is TGTGCCAGCAGCTCGCGCAGGGGGGATACGCAGTATTTT. Together with reference TRBV7-9 and TRBJ2-3, the CDR3 gives the full variable domain: DTGVSQNPRHKITKRGQNVTFRCDPISEHNRLYWYRQTLGQGPEFLTYFQNEAQLEKSRLLSDRFSAERPKGSFSTLEIQRTEQGDSAMYLCASSSRRGDTQYFGPGTRLTVL.

This clonotype was recorded many times. In DNA form, the CDR3 reads TGCGCCAGCAGCCCCCGGGACAGGCCCTCCCATGAGCAGTTCTTC. This translates into CASSPRDRPSHEQFF. The chain links TRBV4-1 to TRBJ2-1; 8 nucleotides agree with TRBD1. Germline V gene data show CDR1 as MGHRA and CDR2 as YSYEKL. The trim removed 4 bases at V and 8 bases at J, leaving 10 bases unmatched. This CDR3 comprises 15 residues.

The genes are TRBV6-1 and TRBJ2-1; 10 bases match TRBD2. The germline V gene has CDR1 MNHNS and CDR2 SASEGT. V gave up 6 bases and J gave up 15 bases; unmatched junction bases: 14. This CDR3 contains 14 residues. The chain's CDR3 is CASSPGLAAGGRFF. The DNA for the CDR3 is TGTGCCAGCAGCCCCGGACTAGCGGCCGGTGGGAGGTTCTTC.

This clonotype was seen a handful of times. This rearrangement joins TRBV10-3 to TRBJ2-2; D not certain. CDR3 length: 17 residues. V was trimmed by 0 bases and J by 3 bases, leaving 14 bases between them. Germline assignment: CDR1 ENHRY and CDR2 SYGVKD. This CDR3 reads CAISESWKAGDTGELFF. The CDR3 nucleotides read TGTGCCATCAGTGAGTCGTGGAAGGCTGGAGACACCGGGGAGCTGTTTTTT.

The chain combines TRBV3-1 with TRBJ2-4; 9 nucleotides line up with TRBD1. CDR1 is LGHDT and CDR2 is YNNKEL in the germline V gene (reference sequence). This CDR3 has 15 amino acids. The V and J ends lost 4 bases and 6 bases, in that order; junction bases with no gene match: 7. The CDR3 DNA is TGTGCCAGCAGCCCGGGACAGGGTTTTGTAAACATTCAGTACTTC. Its protein product is CASSPGQGFVNIQYF.

This clonotype was recorded at least ten times. The chain joins TRBV24-1 to TRBJ2-5, with TRBD2 matching 10 bases. The CDR3 runs 16 residues. The germline CDR1 and CDR2 sequences are KGHDR and SFDVKD. J gave up 5 bases and V 2 bases, and 7 bases lay outside the gene matches. The CDR3 is CATSDSSSGRGETQYF. CDR3 nucleotide sequence: TGTGCCACCAGTGATTCTTCTAGCGGGAGAGGGGAGACCCAGTACTTC.

At least ten counts were recorded for this clonotype. The gene calls are TRBV5-5 and TRBJ2-3; 8 nucleotides align to TRBD2. The length of the CDR3 is 16 residues. Trimming took 6 bases from V and 5 from J; bases not matched to a gene: 14. Germline V gene data show CDR1 as SGHKS and CDR2 as YYEKEE (reference sequence). The DNA for the CDR3 is TGTGCCAGCACCCTCCAGCTGGCGGGAGGTCTAGATACGCAGTATTTT. Translated: CASTLQLAGGLDTQYF.